A single sample gave rise to the 25 T cell receptor beta chains below, sequenced in a study of cytomegalovirus exposure and HLA in healthy donors. PCR used 60 Vbeta primers and 13 Jbeta primers. TCRdb keeps only in-frame clones here, not all; method: immunoSEQ multiplex PCR. The data show about 130,000 clones, 84% seen once. Sequencing input: PBMCs. Receptor source: a woman aged 18-35 years in good health and CMV-seropositive.

The chain combines TRBV2 with TRBJ2-1; 12 bases are a match to TRBD2. The CDR3 covers 15 residues. From germline, CDR1 is SNHLY and CDR2 FYNNEI. The junction had 3 bases not matched to a gene; V was cut back by 5 bases and J by 4 bases. The CDR3 coding sequence is TGTGCCAGCAGTCCTCTAGCGGGGGGGTACAATGAGCAGTTCTTC. Its translation is CASSPLAGGYNEQFF.

Only one count was recorded for this clone. This chain connects TRBV11-2 to TRBJ2-3, with D possibly being TRBD1 (6 bases). V was pared by 0 bases and J by 9 bases, with 13 bases between. CDR1 is SGHAT and CDR2 is FQNNGV in the germline V gene. This CDR3 is 14 amino acids long. CDR3 sequence reads: CASSLDRGVDTQYF. In DNA, the CDR3 is TGTGCCAGCAGCTTAGACAGGGGTGTGGACACGCAGTATTTT.

The genes are TRBV29-1 and TRBJ2-3; 7 bases are shared with TRBD2. Germline V lookup: CDR1 SQVTM, CDR2 ANQGSEA. The CDR3 runs to 16 residues. The trim removed 7 bases at V and 0 bases at J, leaving 13 bases unmatched. Here the CDR3 reads CSAEGAAGLSTDTQYF. DNA of the CDR3: TGCAGCGCCGAAGGGGCAGCGGGGCTGAGCACAGATACGCAGTATTTT.

This chain joins TRBV5-4 and TRBJ2-5; D uncertain. Trimming cost V 3 bases and J 5 bases, with 17 bases left between them. CDR1 and CDR2 from the germline V gene are SGHNT and YYREEE (reference sequence). The length of the CDR3 is 15 residues. The CDR3 DNA sequence: TGTGCCAGCAGCTCACTCCTAGGATTCGGGGAGACCCAGTACTTC. Its translation is CASSSLLGFGETQYF.

This clone was recorded once. The chain combines TRBV7-9 with TRBJ2-2, with 7 nucleotides matching TRBD1. The CDR3 consists of 15 residues. The V and J ends lost 8 bases and 5 bases, in that order; junction bases with no gene match: 11. CDR1 and CDR2 from the germline V gene are SEHNR and FQNEAQ (reference sequence). The CDR3 DNA sequence: TGTGCCAGCGGGGGACAGTCCCTTCGAACCGGGGAGCTGTTTTTT. This encodes CASGGQSLRTGELFF.

The V and J genes are TRBV19 and TRBJ2-5; D not resolved. CDR1 LNHDA and CDR2 SQIVND come from the germline V gene (reference sequence). Between the trimmed V and J ends, which lost 4 bases and 0 bases, there was a span of 6 bases. The CDR3 loop spans 13 amino acids. In nucleotides, the CDR3 is TGTGCCAGTAGTACTACCTACCAAGAGACCCAGTACTTC. This encodes CASSTTYQETQYF.

The V gene is TRBV29-1, the J gene TRBJ1-2; maybe TRBD1 (6 bases). The CDR3 sequence is 13 residues long. Germline CDR1 SQVTM, CDR2 ANQGSEA. V was clipped by 3 bases and J by 7 bases, with 15 bases between them. The CDR3 bases are TGCAGCGTTGATCGGGGGGGGGCGGCTGGCTACACCTTC. Protein: CSVDRGGAAGYTF.

The chain joins TRBV19 to TRBJ1-1; 9 nucleotides align to TRBD1. CDR1 is LNHDA and CDR2 is SQIVND in the germline V gene (reference sequence). Losses at the gene ends were 1 base for V and 0 bases for J; bases not matched to a gene: 6. The CDR3 runs 17 residues. The CDR3 bases are TGTGCCAGTAGTATAGGGGGACAGGGCCCAATGAACACTGAAGCTTTCTTT. Its translation: CASSIGGQGPMNTEAFF.

V is TRBV7-7 and J is TRBJ1-3; TRBD1 might be the D (6 bases). The CDR3 is 15 amino acids. CDR1 is SSHAT, CDR2 FNYEAQ, per germline (reference sequence). The V end was cut by 5 bases, the J end by 0 bases, with 11 bases between. The CDR3, as DNA: TGTGCCAGCAGCCGAGCACAGGGCTCTGGAAACACCATATATTTT. Protein sequence: CASSRAQGSGNTIYF.

The chain has TRBV6-1 and TRBJ1-2, with TRBD1 matching over 9 bases. The germline CDR1 and CDR2 sequences are MNHNS and SASEGT. The CDR3 has 15 residues. The ends lost 7 bases at V and 1 base at J; junction bases unmatched: 7. The CDR3, as DNA: TGTGCCAGCAAGACGGGACAGGGTCTTAACTATGGCTACACCTTC. Amino acids: CASKTGQGLNYGYTF.

This rearrangement joins TRBV5-5 to TRBJ1-1, with 7 nucleotides matching TRBD1. Germline-derived CDR1 and CDR2 are SGHKS and YYEKEE (reference sequence). The CDR3 is made up of 13 amino acids. Trimming removed 5 bases from V and 1 base from J; junction bases left unmatched: 2. The CDR3 coding sequence is TGTGCCAGCAGACGACAGGGGAACACTGAAGCTTTCTTT. It is translated as CASRRQGNTEAFF.

The chain carries TRBV9 and TRBJ2-3; D uncertain. Trimming cost V 1 base and J 3 bases, with 12 bases left between them. Germline lookup yields CDR1 SGDLS and CDR2 YYNGEE. CDR3 length equals 15 residues. CDR3 residues: CASSVKFDGTDTQYF. CDR3 coding DNA: TGTGCCAGCAGCGTAAAGTTTGACGGGACAGATACGCAGTATTTT.

V and J are TRBV27 and TRBJ2-3, with D tentatively TRBD1 (6 bases). Germline lookup yields CDR1 MNHEY and CDR2 SMNVEV (reference sequence). V lost 3 bases to trimming and J lost 2 bases, with 12 bases between them. The CDR3 has 15 residues. CDR3: CASSLGTKITDTQYF. The CDR3 DNA is TGTGCCAGCAGTTTGGGGACAAAGATCACAGATACGCAGTATTTT.

CDR3 residues: CASSYGTSGAYEQFF. DNA of the CDR3: TGTGCCAGCAGCTACGGGACTAGCGGGGCATATGAGCAGTTCTTC. The J gene is TRBJ2-1, the V gene TRBV5-4; 13 positions agree with TRBD2. The CDR3 has 15 amino acids. The V segment lost 3 bases and the J segment 8 bases; nucleotides outside the gene matches: 5. The germline V gene has CDR1 SGHNT and CDR2 YYREEE (reference sequence).

This clone showed up just once. The chain is built from TRBV14 and TRBJ1-1; D unclear. Trimming pared 3 bases from V and 4 bases from J, leaving 12 bases between. The CDR3 runs to 14 residues. Germline V gene lookup returns CDR1 SGHDN and CDR2 FVKESK. DNA for the CDR3: TGTGCCAGCAGCCAGCCCGCGGGCGGCACTGAAGCTTTCTTT. This encodes CASSQPAGGTEAFF.

This CDR3 is CASTGTYNGYTF. The DNA of the CDR3 is TGTGCCAGCACCGGGACATACAATGGCTACACCTTC. The chain couples TRBV6-1 to TRBJ1-2; D is possibly TRBD1 (6 bases). V was pared by 7 bases and J by 6 bases, with 12 bases between. The CDR3 covers 12 residues. The germline V gene has CDR1 MNHNS and CDR2 SASEGT.

The rearrangement joins TRBV28 to TRBJ2-1; 10 bases match TRBD1. The CDR3 sequence is 15 residues long. Germline lookup yields CDR1 MDHEN and CDR2 SYDVKM. V lost 6 bases and J lost 1; bases outside the gene matches: 3. CDR3 sequence reads: CASSRTGGSYNEQFF. The CDR3 DNA is TGTGCCAGCAGCCGGACAGGGGGGTCCTACAATGAGCAGTTCTTC.

This clone has more than one count but fewer than ten. The chain joins TRBV2 to TRBJ2-7, with a tentative D call TRBD2 (5 bases). The CDR3 loop spans 12 amino acids. Germline loops: CDR1 SNHLY, CDR2 FYNNEI. V lost 8 bases to trimming and J lost 6 bases, with 14 bases between them. The CDR3: CASRGPAGEQYF. The DNA of the CDR3 is TGTGCCAGCCGGGGTCCGGCAGGCGAGCAGTACTTC.

The table lists this clone with a count of one. This chain uses TRBV19 with TRBJ1-1; D perhaps matches TRBD1 (5 bases). This CDR3 is 14 amino acids long. In germline, CDR1 is LNHDA, CDR2 SQIVND (reference sequence). Trimming took 6 bases from V and 4 from J, leaving 15 bases between them. CDR3 amino acids: CASSLDKMTTEAFF. CDR3 coding DNA: TGTGCCAGTAGCTTGGACAAGATGACCACTGAAGCTTTCTTT.

This clone showed up just once. This sequence joins TRBV2 and TRBJ1-1; D is ambiguous. Germline-derived CDR1 and CDR2 are SNHLY and FYNNEI. V lost 7 bases to trimming and J lost 3 bases, with 12 bases between them. The CDR3 has 13 amino acids. The CDR3 reads CASMTVGDTEAFF. CDR3 coding DNA: TGTGCCAGCATGACGGTCGGGGACACTGAAGCTTTCTTT.

In its sample, this clone was seen once. V and J are TRBV7-9 and TRBJ1-5; 9 bases align to TRBD1. CDR1 is SEHNR, CDR2 FQNEAQ, per germline (reference sequence). The trim removed 5 bases at V and 2 bases at J, leaving 16 bases unmatched. This CDR3 has 19 residues. The CDR3 region has the DNA TGTGCCAGCAGCCAGGGTGGACAGGGGTTGGTCGGGGGCAATCAGCCCCAGCATTTT. This translates into CASSQGGQGLVGGNQPQHF.

The chain uses TRBV9 and TRBJ1-4, with D uncertain. V lost 2 bases and J 7 bases, leaving 15 bases between the germline ends. Germline-derived CDR1 and CDR2 are SGDLS and YYNGEE. The CDR3 spans 15 residues. The CDR3: CASSVTSGGPEKLFF. The CDR3 DNA sequence: TGTGCCAGCAGCGTTACTAGCGGTGGACCTGAAAAACTGTTTTTT.

J is TRBJ2-3 and V is TRBV30; maybe TRBD2 (6 bases). Trimming shortened V by 7 bases and J by 3 bases, and 11 bases separated the two germline ends. The CDR3 is 12 residues long. From germline, CDR1 is GTSNPN and CDR2 SVGIG (reference sequence). CDR3 region: CASGGVTDTQYF. CDR3 nucleotide sequence: TGTGCCTCCGGGGGAGTTACAGATACGCAGTATTTT.

This chain joins TRBV4-1 and TRBJ2-5; D is possibly TRBD2 (5 bases). Trimming removed 1 base from V and 4 bases from J, with 16 bases in between. Germline lookup yields CDR1 MGHRA and CDR2 YSYEKL. CDR3 size: 16 residues. CDR3 protein: CASSQGDWGVAETQYF. The DNA for the CDR3 is TGCGCCAGCAGCCAAGGGGATTGGGGAGTGGCAGAGACCCAGTACTTC.

The chain carries TRBV2 and TRBJ1-2; TRBD1 matches 7 bases. V trimming: 7 bases; J trimming: 8 bases; junction bases outside the gene matches: 7. The germline V gene encodes CDR1 SNHLY and CDR2 FYNNEI. The CDR3 sequence is 12 residues long. The CDR3 is CASNVDRRGYTF. DNA of the CDR3: TGTGCCAGCAACGTGGACAGGCGGGGCTACACCTTC.